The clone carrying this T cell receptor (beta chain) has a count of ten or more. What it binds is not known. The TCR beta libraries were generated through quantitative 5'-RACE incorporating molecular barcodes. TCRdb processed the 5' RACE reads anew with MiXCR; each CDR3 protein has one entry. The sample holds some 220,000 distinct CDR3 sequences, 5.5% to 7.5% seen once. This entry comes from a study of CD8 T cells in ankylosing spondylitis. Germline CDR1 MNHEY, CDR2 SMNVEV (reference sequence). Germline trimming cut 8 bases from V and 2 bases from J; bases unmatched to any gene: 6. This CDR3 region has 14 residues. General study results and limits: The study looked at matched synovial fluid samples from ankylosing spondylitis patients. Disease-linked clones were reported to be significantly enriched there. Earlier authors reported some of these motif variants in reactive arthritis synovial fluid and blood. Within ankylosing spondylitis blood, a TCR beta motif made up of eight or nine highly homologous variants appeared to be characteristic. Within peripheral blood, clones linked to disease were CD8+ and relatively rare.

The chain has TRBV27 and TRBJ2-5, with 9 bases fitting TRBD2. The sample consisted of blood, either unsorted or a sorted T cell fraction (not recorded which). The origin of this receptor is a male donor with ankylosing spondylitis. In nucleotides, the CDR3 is TGTGCCAGCCGGCGGGGGGGGGATCAAGAGACCCAGTACTTC. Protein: CASRRGGDQETQYF.